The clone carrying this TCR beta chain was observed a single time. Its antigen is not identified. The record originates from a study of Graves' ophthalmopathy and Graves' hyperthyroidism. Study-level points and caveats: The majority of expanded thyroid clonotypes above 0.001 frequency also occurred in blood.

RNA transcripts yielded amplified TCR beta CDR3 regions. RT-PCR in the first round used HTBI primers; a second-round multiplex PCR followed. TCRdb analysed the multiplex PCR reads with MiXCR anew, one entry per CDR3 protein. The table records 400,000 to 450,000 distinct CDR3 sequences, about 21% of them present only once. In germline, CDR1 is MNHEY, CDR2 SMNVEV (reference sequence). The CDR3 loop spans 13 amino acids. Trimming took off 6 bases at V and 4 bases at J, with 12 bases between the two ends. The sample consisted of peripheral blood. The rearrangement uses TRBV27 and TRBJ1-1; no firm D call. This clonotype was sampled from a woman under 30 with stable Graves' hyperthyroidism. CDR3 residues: CASSHDGSTEAFF. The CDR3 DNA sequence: TGTGCCAGCAGCCATGACGGGTCCACTGAAGCTTTCTTT.